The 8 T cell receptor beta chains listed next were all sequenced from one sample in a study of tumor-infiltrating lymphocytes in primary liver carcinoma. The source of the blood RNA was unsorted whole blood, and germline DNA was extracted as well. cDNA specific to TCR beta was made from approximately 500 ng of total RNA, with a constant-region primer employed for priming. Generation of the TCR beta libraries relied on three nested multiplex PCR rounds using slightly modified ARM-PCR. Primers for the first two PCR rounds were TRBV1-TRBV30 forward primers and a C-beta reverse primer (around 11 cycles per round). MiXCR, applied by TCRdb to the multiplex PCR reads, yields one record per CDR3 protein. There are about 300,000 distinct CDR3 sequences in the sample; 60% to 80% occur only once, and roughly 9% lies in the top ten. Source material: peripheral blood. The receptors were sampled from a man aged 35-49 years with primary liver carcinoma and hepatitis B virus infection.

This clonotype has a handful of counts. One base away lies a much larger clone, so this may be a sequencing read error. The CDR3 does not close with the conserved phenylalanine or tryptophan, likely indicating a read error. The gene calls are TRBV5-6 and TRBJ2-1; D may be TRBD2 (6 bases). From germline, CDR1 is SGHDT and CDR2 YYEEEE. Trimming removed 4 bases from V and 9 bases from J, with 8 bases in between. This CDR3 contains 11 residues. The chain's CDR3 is CASSIAVEQFL. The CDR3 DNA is TGTGCCAGCAGCATAGCGGTTGAGCAGTTCTTA.

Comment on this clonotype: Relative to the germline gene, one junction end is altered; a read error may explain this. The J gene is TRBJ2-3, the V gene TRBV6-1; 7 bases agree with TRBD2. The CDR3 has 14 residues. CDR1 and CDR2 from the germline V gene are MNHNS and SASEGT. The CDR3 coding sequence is TGTGCCAGCAGGACGGGGGGTCACACAGATATGCAGTATTTT. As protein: CASRTGGHTDMQYF.

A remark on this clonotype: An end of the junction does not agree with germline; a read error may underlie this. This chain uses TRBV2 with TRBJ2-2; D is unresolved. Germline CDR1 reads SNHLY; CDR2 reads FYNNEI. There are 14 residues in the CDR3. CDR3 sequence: CVSSDVRVGGELFF. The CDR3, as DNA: TGTGTCAGCAGTGACGTCCGGGTCGGCGGGGAGCTGTTTTTT.

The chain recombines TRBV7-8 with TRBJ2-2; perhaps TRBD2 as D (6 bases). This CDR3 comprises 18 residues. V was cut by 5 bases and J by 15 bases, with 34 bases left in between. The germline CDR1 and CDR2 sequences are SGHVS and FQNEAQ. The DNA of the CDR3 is TGTGCCAGCAGCCGCATGGGGTTCGGGAGAAGCAACACCGGGGAAATGTTTTTT. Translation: CASSRMGFGRSNTGEMFF.

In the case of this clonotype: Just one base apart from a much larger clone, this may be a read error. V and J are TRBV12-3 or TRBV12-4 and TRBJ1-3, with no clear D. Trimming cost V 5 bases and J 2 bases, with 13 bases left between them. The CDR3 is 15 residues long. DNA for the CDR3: TGTGCCAGCAGTCTTACCGACATTCCTGGAAACACCATATATTTT. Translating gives CASSLTDIPGNTIYF.

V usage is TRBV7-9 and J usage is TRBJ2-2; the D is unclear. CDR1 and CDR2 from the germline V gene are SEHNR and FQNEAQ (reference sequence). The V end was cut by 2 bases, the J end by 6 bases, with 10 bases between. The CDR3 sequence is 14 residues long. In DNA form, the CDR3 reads TGTGCCAGCAGCTTAAAGAACAGTCCCGGGGAGCTGTTTTTT. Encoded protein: CASSLKNSPGELFF.

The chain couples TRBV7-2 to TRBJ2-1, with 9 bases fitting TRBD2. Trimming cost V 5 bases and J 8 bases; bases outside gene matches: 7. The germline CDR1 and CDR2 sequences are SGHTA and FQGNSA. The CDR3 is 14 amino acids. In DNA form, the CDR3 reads TGTGCCAGCAGCATTAGCGGGAGATATCATGAGCAGTTCTTC. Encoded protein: CASSISGRYHEQFF.

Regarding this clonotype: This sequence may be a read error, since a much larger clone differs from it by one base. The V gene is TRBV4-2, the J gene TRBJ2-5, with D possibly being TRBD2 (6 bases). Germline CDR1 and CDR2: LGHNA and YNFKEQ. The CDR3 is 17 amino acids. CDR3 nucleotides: TGTGCCAGCAGCCAAGAGTTAGAGACACCTTGGAGGGAGATCCAGTACTTC. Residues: CASSQELETPWREIQYF.